This T cell receptor (beta chain) was sequenced during a study of CD8 T cells in ankylosing spondylitis. Findings of the study overall: Earlier literature documents some of the motif variants in reactive arthritis synovial fluid and blood. Disease-associated clones were CD8+ and fairly uncommon in peripheral blood. What seemed typical of ankylosing spondylitis blood was a TCR beta motif built from 7 or 8 highly homologous variants. Reportedly, disease-linked clones are significantly enriched in ankylosing spondylitis patients' matched synovial fluid.

Quantitative molecular-barcoded 5'-RACE generated the TCR beta libraries. TCRdb called the 5' RACE reads again in MiXCR, with one record for every CDR3 protein. Of 700,000 to 1,000,000 distinct CDR3 sequences detected, 10% to 15% appear once; the ten largest clones hold 0.51%. Trimming removed 6 bases from V and 3 bases from J, with 21 bases in between. The V gene's germline CDR1 is DFQATT and CDR2 SNEGSKA (reference sequence). The CDR3 is 15 amino acids. As to this clonotype: What it recognizes is unknown.

This chain connects TRBV20-1 to TRBJ2-7; D not certain. This TCR derives from a male donor with ankylosing spondylitis. The source material was blood, either unsorted or a sorted T cell fraction (not recorded which). The CDR3 sequence: CSAAVGPSVLYEQYF. CDR3 DNA: TGCAGTGCCGCCGTAGGGCCCTCGGTGCTCTACGAGCAGTACTTC.